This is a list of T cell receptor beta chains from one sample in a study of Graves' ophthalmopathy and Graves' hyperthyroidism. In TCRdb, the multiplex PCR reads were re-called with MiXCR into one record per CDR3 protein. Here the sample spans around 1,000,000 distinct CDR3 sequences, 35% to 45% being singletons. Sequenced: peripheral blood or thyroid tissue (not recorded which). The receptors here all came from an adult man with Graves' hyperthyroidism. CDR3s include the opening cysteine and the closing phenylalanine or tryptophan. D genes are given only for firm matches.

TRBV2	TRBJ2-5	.	CASTRTGQYF
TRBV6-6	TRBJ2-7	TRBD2	CASSYLRLAGGLDEQYF
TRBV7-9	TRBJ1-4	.	CASSLEGPEKLFF
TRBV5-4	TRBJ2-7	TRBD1	CASSQEDRGRYEQYF
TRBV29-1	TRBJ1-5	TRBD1	CSAVTGGINQPQHF
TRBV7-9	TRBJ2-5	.	CASSPRGHQETQYF
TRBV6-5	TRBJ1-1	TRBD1	CASYETGPTEAFF
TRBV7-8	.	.	CASSPSLEGSSYNEQFF
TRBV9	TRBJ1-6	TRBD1	CASSVGQGTGSPLHF
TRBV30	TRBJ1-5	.	CAWSAPYQPQHF
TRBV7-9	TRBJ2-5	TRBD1	CASSLEGTVGETQYF
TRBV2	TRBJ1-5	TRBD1	CASASRPGGNGNQPQHF
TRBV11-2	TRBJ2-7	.	CASSLEAGLAQYYEQYF
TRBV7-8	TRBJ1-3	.	CASSLVVFGQRVHGAFSGNTIYF
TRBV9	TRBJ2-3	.	CASSVDIYTDTQYF
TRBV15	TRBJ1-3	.	CATSRDAGGKLGRNTIYF
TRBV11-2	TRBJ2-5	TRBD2	CASSLQISGRYSQETQYF
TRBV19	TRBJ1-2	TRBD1	CASSTPFAGQGYGYTF
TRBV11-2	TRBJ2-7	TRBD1	CASSMGQVLYEQYF
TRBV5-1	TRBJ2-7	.	CASSLGGFSTRYSYEQYF
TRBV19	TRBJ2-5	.	CASSMGIQYF
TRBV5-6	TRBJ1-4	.	CASSLVKGNEKLFF
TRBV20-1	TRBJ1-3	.	CSARGPGNTIYF
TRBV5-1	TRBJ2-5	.	CASSLVGSLQETQYF
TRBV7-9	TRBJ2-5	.	CASSFRGGGETQYF
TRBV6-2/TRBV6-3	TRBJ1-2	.	CASRPRLYDYGYTF
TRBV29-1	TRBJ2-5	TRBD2	CSALNRGVETQYF
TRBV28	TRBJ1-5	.	CASKQVPLSNQPQHF
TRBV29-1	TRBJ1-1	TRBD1	CSSGGDGTEAFF
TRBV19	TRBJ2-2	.	CASSTKNTGLRELFF
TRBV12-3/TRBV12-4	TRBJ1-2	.	CASSYSDRYGYTF
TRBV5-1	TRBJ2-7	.	CASSVESYYEQYF
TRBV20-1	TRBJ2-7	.	CSARDEWQYEQYF
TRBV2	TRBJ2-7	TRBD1	CATMSRDRDEQYF
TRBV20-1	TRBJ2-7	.	CSARSRDGSYEQYF
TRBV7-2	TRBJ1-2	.	CASRLDPLGVLYGYTF
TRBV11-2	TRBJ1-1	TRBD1	CASSLKTGGTEAFF
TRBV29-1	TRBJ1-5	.	CSVEVGGGVGNQPQHF
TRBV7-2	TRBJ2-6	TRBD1	CASSIPRDRGFSGANVLTF
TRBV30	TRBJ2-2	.	CAWSSNAGELFF
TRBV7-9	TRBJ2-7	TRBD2	CASSSGLVSGEQYF
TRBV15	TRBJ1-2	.	CATSRDTTNYGYTF
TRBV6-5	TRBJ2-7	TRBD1	CASSYAGQGVSYEQYF
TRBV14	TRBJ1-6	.	CASSLWTDSPLHF
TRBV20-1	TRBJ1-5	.	CSASYLGRQNQPQHF
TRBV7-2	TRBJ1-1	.	CASSLPGLRTSLPVKAFF
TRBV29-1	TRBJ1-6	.	CSVEEGRWNSPLHF
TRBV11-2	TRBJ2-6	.	CASSLGVRSGANVLTF
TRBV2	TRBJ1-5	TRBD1	CASDRGWDQPQHF
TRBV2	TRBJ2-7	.	CAAWTANPYEQYF
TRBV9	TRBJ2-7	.	CASSVGQGATGELYF
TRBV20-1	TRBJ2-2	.	CSARGTGNTGELFF
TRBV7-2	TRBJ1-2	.	CASSSLAAGYGYTF
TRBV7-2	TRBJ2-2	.	CASSSGRSNTGELFF
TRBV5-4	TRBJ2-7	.	CASSFRDKPYEQYF
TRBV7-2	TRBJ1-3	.	CAEATWSSGNTIYF
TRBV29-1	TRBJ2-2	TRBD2	CSVVASGRTGELFF